This T cell receptor beta chain was identified in a study of blood T cells in healthy people across ages (dated by TCRdb to the mid-2010s). Broadly, across the study: In model experiments, template switching captured about one uniquely barcoded TCR beta cDNA molecule for every two T cells. Two additional independent replicas of 1 million unique cDNA reads from the same blood draw were analyzed for two donors (one aged 18 to 30 and one aged 80 or older). To avoid experimental bias, donors of different ages were distributed randomly across sequencing lanes. The donors were divided into four age groups: young (average around 15 years), middle-aged (approximately 39), aged (about 62) and long-lived (about 80). Using deep sequencing normalized with unique cDNA molecular identifiers, the study measured how TCR beta repertoire diversity changes with age. Results and caveats for the whole study, not just this receptor: The long-lived group showed more naive CD4+ T cells, fewer expanded clones and increased TCR diversity than the aged group, suggesting age selection. Bulk unsorted PBMC profiling prevented conclusive comparison of naive and antigen-experienced compartments. Observed TCR beta diversity correlated strongly with the percentage of naive T cells measured by flow cytometry. Donor CMV infection status was unknown, potentially confounding age-related changes in expanded clonotypes. As age increased, observed TCR beta diversity per million T cells dropped in a roughly linear way, and a significant reduction was already evident by age about 40. Estimates of total diversity based on one million sequenced T cells were considered lower bounds and underestimates.

This clonotype was seen more than once but under ten times. The antigen this receptor binds is unknown. Base-call qualities are not available, and no considerably larger clone is one nucleotide away. Library preparation used 5' RACE. Instrument used: Illumina HiSeq 2500. A second PCR of about 7 to 12 cycles was run with a J-beta primer mix and a sample-barcoded 5' primer. A template-switch 5' adaptor carrying 12 random nucleotides introduced a unique molecular identifier onto each TCR beta cDNA molecule. Each sample yielded at least 3 million CDR3-containing paired-end reads. The Mint cDNA synthesis kit, primed by a TRBC-specific oligonucleotide, was used to synthesize first-strand cDNA from all RNA. Following uracil-DNA glycosylase treatment, a first 18-cycle PCR with universal primers M1SS and BC2_uni_R was performed on all cDNA. In the original analysis: Each sample was normalized by randomly selecting 1 million high-quality reads, each carrying a distinct molecular identifier. Reads sharing molecular identifiers were discarded rather than binned into consensus sequences. MiTCR, set to a Q25 quality threshold and the strictest error-elimination algorithm, was used for CDR3 identification, clonotype clustering and error correction. A nonparametric unseen species model with Euler transformation was used to estimate a lower bound on total TCR beta diversity. Clones were called with MiXCR by TCRdb after fastp trimmed the public reads at Q25, and only in-frame beta chains were retained. Each CDR3 protein gets just one entry, which takes the most common genes and DNA from the rows behind it. For this entry, the V and J calls and clone size follow TCRdb and not the study's own pipeline. For this sample the table gives about 970,000 distinct CDR3 sequences, of which roughly 51% were detected only once. The ten largest clonotypes hold 20% to 25% of the sample.

The donors were 40 or so Caucasian individuals from Russia, aged 6 to 90 years, who were systemically healthy. Each donor gave about 9.8 milliliters of peripheral blood, drawn into EDTA-treated Vacutainer tubes. Ficoll-Paque density-gradient centrifugation was used to isolate PBMCs, with at least 6.5 million per sample. Trizol reagent was used to extract total RNA from PBMCs, with at least 5.5 micrograms per sample. The percentages of naive CD45RAhigh/CD27high T cells were determined by flow cytometry on a PBMC aliquot from every donor. From cysteine to phenylalanine, the CDR3 is 15 amino acids long. CDR3 DNA only is kept here, 45 bases in frame from base 1. According to the germline V gene (reference sequence), CDR1 reads LGHDT and CDR2 reads YNNKEL. The germline ends are 10 bases apart after V is trimmed by 0 bases and J by 1 base.

The receptor's source is a woman between 55 and 75 years old in good health. The sequenced sample was blood. The rearranged segments are TRBV3-1 and TRBJ2-7; the D gene is perhaps TRBD2, on 7 matching bases. The base sequence is TGTGCCAGCAGCCAAGACGGGGGGCCGTCCTACGAGCAGTACTTC. This sequence encodes CASSQDGGPSYEQYF.